The rows below give T cell receptor beta chains drawn from one sample of a study of Graves' ophthalmopathy and Graves' hyperthyroidism. Using its own MiXCR run on the multiplex PCR reads, TCRdb lists one record per CDR3 protein. Of 650,000 to 900,000 distinct CDR3 sequences detected, roughly two fifths appear once; the ten largest clones hold around 40%. The sequencing input was peripheral blood. The receptors come from an adult man with Graves' ophthalmopathy. Each CDR3 is given with its conserved first and last residue. The D gene is left open where the match is weak. For some rows the clone size is stated as once, few or many, or as a class when expanded; others skip it.

j_call v_call d_call clone_size cdr3_nt cdr3_aa
TRBJ1-6 TRBV20-1 - - TGCAGTGCTACCCCTTCGGCCGGTTATAATTCACCCCTCCACTTT CSATPSAGYNSPLHF
TRBJ1-3 TRBV2 TRBD1 many TGTGCCAGCAGTGTTGGACAGGGGGGCGGAAACACCATATATTTT CASSVGQGGGNTIYF
TRBJ1-5 TRBV20-1 - - TGCAGTGCTAGCCCTGGAAGCAATCAGCCCCAGCATTTT CSASPGSNQPQHF
TRBJ2-5 TRBV28 - few TGTGCCAGCAGTCCCGCCTTACCGGTACAAGAGACCCAGTACTTC CASSPALPVQETQYF
TRBJ1-6 TRBV12-3/TRBV12-4 - - TGTGCCAGCAGTTTTCTTTTCGGCAGGTACGATTCACCCCTCCACTTT CASSFLFGRYDSPLHF
TRBJ1-4 TRBV2 - - TGTGCCAGCAGTGCGGATAGCGGGGCTAATGAAAAACTGTTTTTT CASSADSGANEKLFF
TRBJ2-5 TRBV7-9 - many TGTGCCAGCAGCTTTTCCTGGGATGAGACCCAGTACTTC CASSFSWDETQYF
TRBJ1-2 TRBV30 TRBD1 - TGTGCCTGGAGTGTAAACAGGGGGGCGGGGGGCTACACCTTC CAWSVNRGAGGYTF
TRBJ2-5 TRBV20-1 - - TGCAGTGCTCCCAGGGATCTCCGGGAGACCCAGTACTTC CSAPRDLRETQYF
TRBJ1-2 TRBV20-1 - few TGCAGTGCTAGTGACATGAACTATGGCTACACCTTC CSASDMNYGYTF
TRBJ2-3 TRBV25-1 TRBD1 few TGTGCCAGCAGCGACGACAGGGCTAGCACAGATACGCAGTATTTT CASSDDRASTDTQYF
TRBJ2-1 TRBV7-9 TRBD2 many TGTGCCAGCAGCCCAAGACTAGCTAGCAATGAGCAGTTCTTC CASSPRLASNEQFF
TRBJ1-2 TRBV29-1 TRBD1 many TGCAGCGTGGCCCGACACAGGGGCACAGAGGGCTACACCTTC CSVARHRGTEGYTF
TRBJ2-1 TRBV5-1 - - TGCGCCAGCAGCTTGGACAGGGTAGCGGGCAATGAGCAGTTCTTC CASSLDRVAGNEQFF
TRBJ2-7 TRBV29-1 TRBD1 once TGCAGCGTTGAGGTCACGCAGGGGGCCTGCGAGCAGTACTTC CSVEVTQGACEQYF
TRBJ1-2 TRBV6-1 - few TGTGCCAGCAGTGCGCGGGACGGACCCCAATTCTATGGCTACACCTTC CASSARDGPQFYGYTF
TRBJ2-5 TRBV2 - - TGTGCCAGCAGTGAAGAAATGGGCGAAGAGACCCAGTACTTC CASSEEMGEETQYF
TRBJ2-2 TRBV7-9 TRBD1 few TGTGCCAGCAGAACCGCCCGCCCGGGACAGGGGGCGATCGGGGAGCTGTTTTTT CASRTARPGQGAIGELFF
TRBJ1-2 TRBV29-1 TRBD1 - TGCAGCCCACCTACAACAGGGGTCGCCTATGGCTACACCTTC CSPPTTGVAYGYTF
TRBJ2-7 TRBV7-3 - - TGTGCCAGCAGTCCAGGCGAGTTAACCTACGAGCAGTACTTC CASSPGELTYEQYF
TRBJ1-6 TRBV11-1 TRBD1 - TGTGCCAGCAGTTACAGGGGGAATAATTCACCCCTCCACTTT CASSYRGNNSPLHF
TRBJ2-7 TRBV25-1 - many TGTGCCAGCAGTGGAGGGGCCTACGAGCAGTACTTC CASSGGAYEQYF
TRBJ2-5 TRBV5-5 TRBD1 few TGTGCCAGCAGCTCCGGACAGGGGAGACAGACCCAGTACTTC CASSSGQGRQTQYF
TRBJ1-1 TRBV10-3 - - TGTGCCATCAGTGTACGGGGTATGATGTCTTTCTTT CAISVRGMMSFF
TRBJ2-7 TRBV20-1 TRBD1 - TGCAGTGCTAGAGGCACAGGGGGCGCGGGCTACGAGCAGTACTTC CSARGTGGAGYEQYF
TRBJ2-5 TRBV5-1 - - TGCGCCAGCAGCTGGAAGCCGAACGTCTTCCAAGAGACCCAGTACTTC CASSWKPNVFQETQYF
TRBJ1-2 TRBV10-3 - many TGTGCCATCAGTGGAACAGGGTCGGCCACGAAGGATGGCTACACCTTC CAISGTGSATKDGYTF
TRBJ1-2 TRBV12-5 - - TGTGCCAGCACCGGGGGGGTTTGGGATGGAAACACCTTC CASTGGVWDGNTF
TRBJ2-5 TRBV25-1 TRBD1 many TGTGCCAGCAGAGTAACAGGGGCAGAGACCCAGTACTTC CASRVTGAETQYF
TRBJ2-5 TRBV7-9 TRBD2 many TGTGCCAGCAGCTTAGCGGGAGGGCCTGAGACCCAGTACTTC CASSLAGGPETQYF
TRBJ1-5 TRBV15 - - TGTGCCACCAGCAGGGAGGGGGGGCAGGGCCGTAATCAGCCCCAGCATTTT CATSREGGQGRNQPQHF
TRBJ2-7 TRBV10-3 TRBD2 - TGTGCCAGCAGTTACCGACTAGCGATAGTTCGCGAGCAGTACTTC CASSYRLAIVREQYF
TRBJ2-6 TRBV10-3 - many TGTGCCAGCTCAACGGGCGGGGCCAACGTCCTGACTTTC CASSTGGANVLTF
TRBJ2-3 TRBV7-2 - - TGTGCCAGCAGGCCACGGGGGTCTAGCACAGATACGCAGTATTTT CASRPRGSSTDTQYF
TRBJ1-6 TRBV4-1 TRBD1 few TGCGCCAGCAGCCAATTCCGGGACAGGGGGTGGACACCCCTCCACTTT CASSQFRDRGWTPLHF
TRBJ1-2 TRBV7-9 TRBD1 many TGTGCCAGCAGCCCGACAGGGGCGGAACGTAACTATGGCTACACCTTC CASSPTGAERNYGYTF
TRBJ1-1 TRBV25-1 TRBD1 - TGTGCCAGCAGTCAGCCTCGGACAGGTTGGAGGACTGAAGCTTTCTTT CASSQPRTGWRTEAFF
TRBJ1-1 TRBV12-3/TRBV12-4 TRBD1 few TGTGCCAGCAGTTTAGGTCAGGGGGCCTCGGGGACTGAAGCTTTCTTT CASSLGQGASGTEAFF
TRBJ2-5 TRBV20-1 - - TGCAGTGCTATCCACAGGGCAGGGGGGATGGAGACCCAGTACTTC CSAIHRAGGMETQYF
TRBJ2-7 TRBV6-2/TRBV6-3 TRBD1 few TGTGCCAGCAACGACAGGGGAGTCGACGAGCAGTACTTC CASNDRGVDEQYF
TRBJ1-5 TRBV4-3 - - TGCGCCAGCAGCCAAGCTGCCAGGACCCAGCCCCAGCATTTT CASSQAARTQPQHF
TRBJ1-1 TRBV7-3 - - TGTGCCAGCAGCTTACACAGGGCGGACACTGAAGCTTTCTTT CASSLHRADTEAFF
TRBJ1-2 TRBV3-1 TRBD1 few TGTGCCAGCAGCCATAGACAGGGTGATGGCTACACCTTC CASSHRQGDGYTF